The TCR beta chain under discussion was sequenced for a study of shared clonotypes between healthy human individuals. Findings and caveats of the study: Depth of sequencing was expected to influence donor clonotype sharing. Among several donors, roughly 5% of naive CD4 clonotypes were found in common.

Concerning this clone itself: Its antigen remains unknown.

The table came from immunoSEQ multiplex PCR; TCRdb's copy has only in-frame clones and leaves some out. The table has 2 million to 2.5 million clones, approximately 95% seen once. Germline V CDR1 and CDR2: MNHEY, SVGAGI. Trimming pared 8 bases from V and 4 bases from J, leaving 12 bases between. The CDR3 spans 13 residues. The sample taken for sequencing was naive CD4+ T cells from PBMCs. Stated subset: CD45RA+ positively selected. This chain links TRBV6-5 with TRBJ2-1, with a tentative D call TRBD2 (5 bases). The origin of this receptor is a man younger than 30 in good health. Some clones in this sample may be carry-over from other donors' samples. CDR3 sequence: CASCVQRYNEQFF. As DNA, the CDR3 is TGTGCCAGCTGCGTCCAGCGGTACAATGAGCAGTTCTTC.